The clone carrying this TCR beta chain was seen only a few times. The antigen remains unidentified. The data belong to a study of blood T cells in healthy people across ages. On the study more broadly: Template switching captured about one barcoded beta molecule per two T cells.

Germline V gene sequence: CDR1 SQVTM, CDR2 ANQGSEA. This CDR3 is built from 11 residues. V shed 7 bases and J shed 3 bases, with 10 bases lying between them. Primed by a sample-barcoded 5' primer and a J-beta primer mix, a second PCR proceeded for 7 to 11 cycles. MiXCR was run by TCRdb on the 5' RACE reads, yielding one entry per CDR3 protein. In the table there are approximately 770,000 distinct CDR3 sequences, 55% to 70% of which are singletons. Study-wide results and caveats: Those diversity estimates obtained from one million T cells were thought to be underestimates. Relative to aged donors, long-lived donors carried more naive CD4+ cells and displayed higher diversity. Age showed a roughly linear inverse relationship with TCR beta diversity per million T cells.

Material for sequencing was blood. The sequence came from a man aged 25-45 years in good health. V and J are TRBV29-1 and TRBJ2-7; no clear D. The CDR3 spells CSATGNYEQYF. The DNA of the CDR3 is TGCAGCGCGACGGGTAACTACGAGCAGTACTTC.